The 20 T cell receptor beta chains below all came from one sample that was sequenced in a study of regulatory T cells in long-lasting Graves disease. Arm-PCR of CDR3 regions with iRepertoire HTBI primers generated TCR beta libraries. Each CDR3 protein is one row after TCRdb ran MiXCR on the multiplex PCR reads. The sample yields roughly 440,000 distinct CDR3 sequences, about a sixth seen once. As for time point: newly diagnosed GD, antithyroid drugs for less than 3 months. There was RNA extracted from PBMCs, and the TCR library was made from it. This sample also appeared in a second study, on T cells in Graves' hyperthyroidism and ophthalmopathy.

This specimen was peripheral blood mononuclear cells (PBMCs), taken at new diagnosis, from a patient treated with antithyroid drugs. Source of these receptors: a woman aged 18-29 years with Graves disease.

V is TRBV28 and J is TRBJ2-3; 9 bases are a match to TRBD2. This CDR3 region has 16 residues. The germline V gene has CDR1 MDHEN and CDR2 SYDVKM. Trimming removed 3 bases from V and 6 bases from J; junction bases left unmatched: 10. This CDR3 is CASSFGGGLAADTQYF. The CDR3 coding sequence is TGTGCCAGCAGTTTTGGGGGGGGACTAGCTGCGGATACGCAGTATTTT.

This clonotype was picked up many times. The chain couples TRBV20-1 to TRBJ2-1; 8 bases are a match to TRBD1. CDR1 and CDR2 (germline): DFQATT, SNEGSKA (reference sequence). Trimming removed 3 bases from V and 5 bases from J; junction bases left unmatched: 0. The CDR3 length is 12 residues. The CDR3 protein is CSARDRDNEQFF. Written as DNA, the CDR3 is TGCAGTGCTAGGGACAGGGACAATGAGCAGTTCTTC.

A remark on this clonotype: This likely reflects a read error, since a far larger clone is one base away. V usage is TRBV20-1 and J usage is TRBJ2-7; 9 bases are a match to TRBD1. Judging by the DNA end, TRBJ2-5 fits better; the J call may be wrong. Germline values: CDR1 DFQATT, CDR2 SNEGSKA (reference sequence). CDR3 size: 15 residues. CDR3 region: CSVPSDRGSEKTQYF. The DNA of the CDR3 is TGCAGCGTGCCCTCGGACAGGGGTAGTGAAAAGACCCAGTACTTC.

In this sample, this clonotype turned up many times. The chain uses TRBV20-1 and TRBJ2-5; D gene unclear. V was clipped by 4 bases and J by 2 bases, with 8 bases between them. From germline, CDR1 is DFQATT and CDR2 SNEGSKA (reference sequence). This CDR3 has 12 residues. DNA of the CDR3: TGCAGTGCTATGGGAAAACAAGAGACCCAGTACTTC. Translation: CSAMGKQETQYF.

This sequence joins TRBV20-1 and TRBJ2-1; 10 bases are shared with TRBD2. V lost 6 bases and J lost 2; bases outside the gene matches: 7. The germline V gene encodes CDR1 DFQATT and CDR2 SNEGSKA (reference sequence). The CDR3 sequence is 15 residues long. The CDR3 DNA sequence: TGCAGTGCCCGACTCCTAGCGGGAGCCTACAATGAGCAGTTCTTC. It codes for CSARLLAGAYNEQFF.

This clonotype appeared once. Its ends do not fully match the called genes, so a read error is possible. J is TRBJ2-3 and V is TRBV18; 10 bases align to TRBD2. The CDR3 has 18 residues. CDR1 is KGHSH and CDR2 is LQKENI in the germline V gene. Here the CDR3 reads CTSSPIIQREGGTDTQYF. CDR3 nucleotides: TGTACCAGCTCACCAATAATTCAGCGGGAGGGCGGCACAGATACGCAGTATTTT.

This clonotype appeared many times. V usage is TRBV3-1 and J usage is TRBJ2-3; possible D gene TRBD2, 6 bases. Germline V gives CDR1 LGHDT, CDR2 YNNKEL (reference sequence). The CDR3 consists of 15 residues. Trimming cost V 2 bases and J 4 bases, with 13 bases left between them. CDR3 nucleotide sequence: TGTGCCAGCAGCCAATTCCCGGGAGTCGCAGATACGCAGTATTTT. It codes for CASSQFPGVADTQYF.

This chain uses TRBV7-2 with TRBJ2-2; 7 bases match TRBD1. The V segment lost 5 bases and the J segment 0 bases; nucleotides outside the gene matches: 3. CDR3 length: 15 amino acids. Germline-derived CDR1 and CDR2 are SGHTA and FQGNSA. CDR3 sequence reads: CASSQQGSNTGELFF. The DNA for the CDR3 is TGTGCCAGCAGCCAACAGGGGTCGAACACCGGGGAGCTGTTTTTT.

This chain joins TRBV19 and TRBJ2-7; TRBD2 matches 9 bases. Losses at the gene ends were 3 bases for V and 2 bases for J; bases not matched to a gene: 2. The CDR3 is made up of 14 amino acids. Germline values: CDR1 LNHDA, CDR2 SQIVND (reference sequence). Here the CDR3 reads CASSMAGGPYEQYF. The CDR3, as DNA: TGTGCCAGTAGTATGGCGGGAGGGCCCTACGAGCAGTACTTC.

This clonotype appeared a single time. Since a much larger clone is just one base distant, this may be a read error. This sequence joins TRBV6-1 and TRBJ2-3; TRBD2 matches 16 bases. The V gene's germline CDR1 is MNHNS and CDR2 SASEGT. This CDR3 has 22 amino acids. The CDR3 DNA is TGTGCCAGCAGCTCGTTGACCCCGGGACTAGCGGGAGGGCTCGCGGGCCCAGATACGCGGTATTTT. It translates to CASSSLTPGLAGGLAGPDTRYF.

Concerning this clonotype itself: A far larger clone is one nucleotide away, so this likely arose from a read error. The rearrangement uses TRBV7-8 and TRBJ2-5; TRBD2 matches 11 bases. The J call is in doubt because the DNA end fits TRBJ2-1 better. The CDR3 has 16 amino acids. The germline V gene encodes CDR1 SGHVS and CDR2 FQNEAQ. The CDR3 nucleotides read TGTGCCAGCAACTTTATTCTCACTAGCGGGAGCAATGAGCAGTTCTTC. It is translated as CASNFILTSGSNEQFF.

Ten or more counts support this clonotype. The gene calls are TRBV12-5 and TRBJ1-1, with D uncertain. The CDR3 length is 17 residues. V lost 1 base, J lost 0 bases, and 15 bases lay in between. The germline V gene encodes CDR1 LGHNT and CDR2 FRNRAP. This CDR3 reads CASGLDQAELMNTEAFF. In DNA, the CDR3 is TGTGCTAGTGGTTTGGATCAGGCAGAACTCATGAACACTGAAGCTTTCTTT.

Of note for this clonotype: A read error may be the cause here, since a much bigger clone is one base away. This sequence joins TRBV29-1 and TRBJ2-7, with 12 bases identical to TRBD2. The germline V gene encodes CDR1 SQVTM and CDR2 ANQGSEA. The CDR3 spans 16 residues. The V and J ends lost 6 bases and 7 bases, in that order; junction bases with no gene match: 16. CDR3 coding DNA: TGCAGCGTCGGACTAGCGGGACGAGGGGGGTACAATGAGCAGTACTTC. Protein sequence: CSVGLAGRGGYNEQYF.

The chain links TRBV29-1 to TRBJ2-2; D possibly corresponds to TRBD2 (6 bases). The length of the CDR3 is 14 residues. V gave up 4 bases and J gave up 2 bases, with 11 bases separating them. CDR1 and CDR2 (germline): SQVTM, ANQGSEA. CDR3 amino acids: CSVVAGPNTGELFF. Written as DNA, the CDR3 is TGCAGCGTTGTCGCGGGGCCCAACACCGGGGAGCTGTTTTTT.

This clonotype was seen many times. The gene calls are TRBV27 and TRBJ2-7, with TRBD1 identical over 9 bases. The germline CDR1 and CDR2 sequences are MNHEY and SMNVEV (reference sequence). The CDR3 contains 15 residues. V lost 5 bases to trimming and J lost 2 bases; unmatched junction nucleotides: 7. The CDR3 coding sequence is TGTGCCAGCAGTAAAGGGACAGGGAATCCCTACGAGCAGTACTTC. It encodes CASSKGTGNPYEQYF.

This clonotype has only a few counts. The gene calls are TRBV3-1 and TRBJ2-5; perhaps TRBD1 as D (5 bases). Trimming left V 0 bases short and J 9 bases short, with 17 bases between. CDR1 LGHDT and CDR2 YNNKEL come from the germline V gene (reference sequence). The CDR3 length is 15 residues. As DNA, the CDR3 is TGTGCCAGCAGCCAAGAACAGGACCCCTCTAGGGCCCAGTACTTC. It codes for CASSQEQDPSRAQYF.

The chain joins TRBV29-1 to TRBJ2-2; D may be TRBD2 (5 bases). Germline V CDR1 and CDR2: SQVTM, ANQGSEA. The CDR3 spans 12 residues. Trimming cost V 4 bases and J 6 bases, with 9 bases left between them. CDR3 coding DNA: TGCAGCGTTGGTTCGGGATCCGGGGAGCTGTTTTTT. This translates into CSVGSGSGELFF.

This clonotype came up many times. The rearrangement links TRBV28 to TRBJ2-7, with TRBD1 matching 11 bases. The CDR3 has 16 residues. With 6 bases clipped from V and 1 base from J, the junction kept 8 bases outside the gene matches. Germline V gene lookup returns CDR1 MDHEN and CDR2 SYDVKM. CDR3 residues: CASSRTGGARSYEQYF. The DNA of the CDR3 is TGTGCCAGCAGCCGGACAGGGGGCGCCCGTTCCTACGAGCAGTACTTC. The complete variable domain, with remaining parts taken from reference TRBV28 and TRBJ2-7, reads DVKVTQSSRYLVKRTGEKVFLECVQDMDHENMFWYRQDPGLGLRLIYFSYDVKMKEKGDIPEGYSVSREKKERFSLILESASTNQTSMYLCASSRTGGARSYEQYFGPGTRLTVT.

This clonotype has a handful of counts. The V gene is TRBV20-1, the J gene TRBJ2-7, with no clear D. The V and J ends lost 1 base and 2 bases respectively, with 12 bases between them. Germline assignment: CDR1 DFQATT and CDR2 SNEGSKA (reference sequence). The CDR3 loop spans 14 amino acids. CDR3 DNA sequence: TGCAGTGCTAGAGTAGGTCTAAGCACCTACGAGCAGTACTTC. Protein product: CSARVGLSTYEQYF.

In its sample, this clonotype was seen many times. The chain is built from TRBV20-1 and TRBJ2-7, with 7 positions matching TRBD2. Looked up from germline, CDR1 is DFQATT and CDR2 is SNEGSKA (reference sequence). The length of the CDR3 is 14 residues. The V segment lost 1 base and the J segment 2 bases; nucleotides outside the gene matches: 5. CDR3 DNA: TGCAGTGCTAGAGGACTAGCCAAGACCTACGAGCAGTACTTC. Translated, it gives CSARGLAKTYEQYF.